This passage covers 22 T cell receptor beta chains from one sample sequenced in a study of cytomegalovirus exposure and HLA in healthy donors. Produced via immunoSEQ multiplex PCR; TCRdb's table is partial and in-frame only. The table has about 360,000 clones, 80% to 90% seen once. Sequenced material: PBMCs. These receptors were collected from a woman aged 18-29 years in good health and CMV-seronegative.

V gene TRBV11-2 combines with J gene TRBJ2-3; D is ambiguous. This CDR3 has 14 amino acids. Trimming took off 0 bases at V and 4 bases at J, with 8 bases between the two ends. Germline-derived CDR1 and CDR2 are SGHAT and FQNNGV. CDR3 sequence: CASSLERGADTQYF. The CDR3 bases are TGTGCCAGCAGCTTAGAGCGCGGCGCAGATACGCAGTATTTT.

CDR3 DNA: TGTGCCAGCAGCCCCGGACAGACTCTTTCCCCGGGTCAGCCCCAGCATTTT. Its translation: CASSPGQTLSPGQPQHF. V gene TRBV7-8 combines with J gene TRBJ1-5; TRBD1 might be the D (6 bases). CDR3 length: 17 residues. V dropped 5 bases and J dropped 6 bases, with 23 bases sitting between them. Germline-derived CDR1 and CDR2 are SGHVS and FQNEAQ.

The rearrangement links TRBV13 to TRBJ1-1; D uncertain. V was clipped by 5 bases and J by 1 base, with 11 bases between them. The CDR3 is 14 residues long. CDR1 PRHDT and CDR2 FYEKMQ come from the germline V gene (reference sequence). The CDR3 loop is CASSPSWQNTEAFF. The CDR3 DNA sequence: TGTGCCAGCAGCCCCTCTTGGCAGAACACTGAAGCTTTCTTT.

Points on this clone: A read error may produce the germline difference seen at one junction end. V and J are TRBV7-9 and TRBJ1-2; D ambiguous. Germline V gene lookup returns CDR1 SEHNR and CDR2 FQNEAQ (reference sequence). The CDR3 runs to 15 residues. CDR3 in DNA: TGTGCCAGCAGCTTAGAGCGGGGTCTAAACTATGGCTACATCTTC. Its translation: CASSLERGLNYGYIF.

This chain uses TRBV2 with TRBJ2-1; 12 nucleotides align to TRBD2. The germline CDR1 and CDR2 sequences are SNHLY and FYNNEI. This CDR3 is 17 amino acids long. V gave up 0 bases and J gave up 14 bases; unmatched junction bases: 14. The CDR3, as DNA: TGTGCCAGCAGTGAAGCATTGGGACTAGCGGGTGCGGGGGGGGAGTTCTTC. Amino acid sequence: CASSEALGLAGAGGEFF.

J is TRBJ1-5 and V is TRBV6-1, with D maybe TRBD1 (6 bases). CDR1 MNHNS and CDR2 SASEGT come from the germline V gene. V was clipped by 7 bases and J by 0 bases, with 13 bases between them. This CDR3 region has 15 residues. In DNA, the CDR3 is TGTGCCAGCAACACCGGGACAAATAGCAATCAGCCCCAGCATTTT. Translating gives CASNTGTNSNQPQHF.

V gene TRBV19 combines with J gene TRBJ1-5; D uncertain. Trimming removed 4 bases at V and 9 bases at J, with 13 bases between. Germline V lookup: CDR1 LNHDA, CDR2 SQIVND (reference sequence). The CDR3 spans 13 residues. This CDR3 reads CASSTGLLAPQHF. The CDR3 nucleotides are TGTGCCAGTAGTACGGGTCTTTTGGCGCCCCAGCATTTT.

The genes are TRBV14 and TRBJ1-4; TRBD1 aligns across 7 bases. The CDR3 runs 15 residues. V was clipped by 5 bases and J by 4 bases; unmatched bases: 7. In germline, CDR1 is SGHDN, CDR2 FVKESK. The CDR3 DNA reads as TGTGCCAGCAGCAACGGGACAGCCGTTAATGAAAAACTGTTTTTT. This sequence encodes CASSNGTAVNEKLFF.

The CDR3 protein is CASSSDPGDFTAYEQYF. DNA of the CDR3: TGTGCCAGCAGCTCTGACCCCGGGGACTTTACGGCCTACGAGCAGTACTTC. This chain joins TRBV5-4 and TRBJ2-7; weak D call: TRBD2 (6 bases). Germline CDR1 and CDR2: SGHNT and YYREEE (reference sequence). With 3 bases removed from V and 2 bases from J, the gap between germline ends came to 21 bases. The CDR3 length is 17 residues.

The rearrangement uses TRBV12-5 and TRBJ1-1; D not resolved. Germline CDR1 is LGHNT and CDR2 is FRNRAP. This CDR3 contains 17 residues. Trimming cost V 0 bases and J 1 base, with 15 bases left between them. The CDR3 here is CASGLVLGRERNTEAFF. CDR3 DNA: TGTGCTAGTGGTTTGGTTTTGGGGAGGGAGCGGAACACTGAAGCTTTCTTT.

J is TRBJ2-1 and V is TRBV4-1, with D possibly being TRBD2 (5 bases). The CDR3 consists of 15 residues. The V gene's germline CDR1 is MGHRA and CDR2 YSYEKL. V was clipped by 2 bases and J by 4 bases, with 12 bases between them. Here the CDR3 DNA reads TGCGCCAGCAGCCAACAACAACTAGGTTACAATGAGCAGTTCTTC. As protein: CASSQQQLGYNEQFF.

This clone showed up many times. The chain employs TRBV6-1 and TRBJ2-7; the D gene is possibly TRBD1 (6 bases). The CDR3 extends over 16 amino acids. The germline gives CDR1 MNHNS, CDR2 SASEGT. V shed 1 base and J shed 2 bases, with 15 bases lying between them. CDR3 DNA: TGTGCCAGCAGTGAAGGGTTAGGGGGTAGGGCCTACGAGCAGTACTTC. Protein sequence: CASSEGLGGRAYEQYF.

V gene TRBV7-8 combines with J gene TRBJ2-1; 9 positions match TRBD2. CDR1 and CDR2 (germline): SGHVS, FQNEAQ. The V and J ends lost 3 bases and 7 bases, in that order; junction bases with no gene match: 7. This CDR3 has 15 amino acids. The CDR3 is CASSLDSGSLNEQFF. Here the CDR3 DNA reads TGTGCCAGCAGCTTGGATAGCGGGAGTCTAAATGAGCAGTTCTTC.

The chain carries TRBV30 and TRBJ2-7, with 7 bases aligning to TRBD2. The CDR3 consists of 15 residues. V shed 0 bases and J 2 bases; nucleotides not matched to a gene: 7. CDR1 and CDR2 from the germline V gene are GTSNPN and SVGIG (reference sequence). The CDR3 region is CAWSVAGRVAYEQYF. CDR3 nucleotides: TGTGCCTGGAGTGTAGCGGGGAGAGTCGCCTACGAGCAGTACTTC.

The chain combines TRBV6-1 with TRBJ2-3; 8 bases align to TRBD2. CDR1 is MNHNS, CDR2 SASEGT, per germline. The V and J ends lost 2 bases and 6 bases, in that order; junction bases with no gene match: 10. This CDR3 has 16 amino acids. The CDR3 nucleotides read TGTGCCAGCAGTGAATACGGCGGGGGGCCAGGGGATACGCAGTATTTT. Translated: CASSEYGGGPGDTQYF.

The J gene is TRBJ1-5, the V gene TRBV6-5; 7 bases are shared with TRBD1. V shed 4 bases, J shed 4 bases, and the junction held 4 bases outside the gene matches. Germline CDR1 MNHEY, CDR2 SVGAGI. The CDR3 totals 14 residues. The CDR3: CASSFTGANQPQHF. DNA for the CDR3: TGTGCCAGCAGTTTTACAGGGGCTAATCAGCCCCAGCATTTT.

J is TRBJ1-5 and V is TRBV30, with TRBD1 as a possible D gene (6 bases). Trimming left V 4 bases short and J 7 bases short, with 14 bases between. The CDR3 has 13 residues. Germline-derived CDR1 and CDR2 are GTSNPN and SVGIG (reference sequence). The CDR3 here is CAWNYRVEQPQHF. CDR3 coding DNA: TGTGCCTGGAACTACAGGGTGGAGCAGCCCCAGCATTTT. Based on the CDR3 plus reference TRBV30 and TRBJ1-5, the full variable domain is SQTIHQWPATLVQPVGSPLSLECTVEGTSNPNLYWYRQAAGRGLQLLFYSVGIGQISSEVPQNLSASRPQDRQFILSSKKLLLSDSGFYLCAWNYRVEQPQHFGDGTRLSIL.

V usage is TRBV19 and J usage is TRBJ2-7; 7 bases line up with TRBD2. V shed 5 bases, J shed 0 bases, and the junction held 10 bases outside the gene matches. This CDR3 has 16 amino acids. CDR1 is LNHDA, CDR2 SQIVND, per germline (reference sequence). The CDR3 region has the DNA TGTGCCAGTAGTGCAGGCGGACTAGTGAGCTCCTACGAGCAGTACTTC. Its protein is CASSAGGLVSSYEQYF.

This rearrangement joins TRBV27 to TRBJ2-7; 7 bases are a match to TRBD2. Germline values: CDR1 MNHEY, CDR2 SMNVEV (reference sequence). The CDR3 is made up of 16 amino acids. Germline trimming cut 1 base from V and 0 bases from J; bases unmatched to any gene: 6. The CDR3 protein is CASSLLGGSISYEQYF. In DNA form, the CDR3 reads TGTGCCAGCAGTTTATTAGGCGGGAGTATCTCCTACGAGCAGTACTTC.

The V call is TRBV6-1, the J call TRBJ2-7, with D tentatively TRBD2 (6 bases). The germline V and J ends were trimmed by 4 bases and 1 base, with 11 bases remaining between them. The CDR3 loop spans 14 amino acids. CDR1 and CDR2 from the germline V gene are MNHNS and SASEGT. The DNA for the CDR3 is TGTGCCAGCAGTGTTGGCGGGGAATCCTACGAGCAGTACTTC. Its protein product is CASSVGGESYEQYF.

The gene calls are TRBV15 and TRBJ1-4; no definite D call. Trimming pared 0 bases from V and 8 bases from J, leaving 13 bases between. This CDR3 region has 15 residues. The V gene's germline CDR1 is LNHNV and CDR2 YYDKDF (reference sequence). DNA for the CDR3: TGTGCCACCAGCAGAGATTCCCCCTTCGGGGAAAAACTGTTTTTT. This codes for CATSRDSPFGEKLFF.

The rearrangement links TRBV7-9 to TRBJ1-1, with D perhaps matching TRBD1 (6 bases). The V gene's germline CDR1 is SEHNR and CDR2 FQNEAQ (reference sequence). The length of the CDR3 is 13 residues. V lost 5 bases to trimming and J lost 10 bases, with 17 bases between them. The CDR3 region is CASSLDIGGLAFF. The CDR3 DNA reads as TGTGCCAGCAGCCTCGATATCGGGGGGCTAGCTTTCTTT.